This entry lists 15 T cell receptor beta chains sequenced from one sample in a study of post-analysis software for immune sequencing data. Broader study findings: The five TRBV segments detected at higher frequency in patients than in controls included TRBV5-6, TRBV5-1 and TRBV20-1.

Built from TCR beta cDNA, the libraries had unique molecular identifiers in them. TCRdb called the PCR reads again in MiXCR, with one record for every CDR3 protein. The data show roughly 570,000 distinct CDR3 sequences, around 36% seen once. No antigen has been identified for these receptors. The source material was blood. The receptors derive from a girl aged 2 to 17 with multiple sclerosis.

The chain couples TRBV20-1 to TRBJ2-1; 11 bases match TRBD2. The CDR3 length is 15 residues. The germline V gene has CDR1 DFQATT and CDR2 SNEGSKA (reference sequence). Unmatched junction bases numbered 5, after V lost 5 bases and J lost 2 bases. Here the CDR3 reads CSALTSGVTYNEQFF. CDR3 in DNA: TGCAGTGCTTTGACTAGCGGGGTCACCTACAATGAGCAGTTCTTC.

This clonotype showed up just a few times. DNA for the CDR3: TGCGCCAGCAGACCTGGGGGCGCGGAAGGCTACACCTTC. Amino acids: CASRPGGAEGYTF. J is TRBJ1-2 and V is TRBV5-1, with a possible D match to TRBD1 (6 bases). The CDR3 sequence is 13 residues long. V was shortened by 5 bases and J by 8 bases, with 16 bases between the two germline ends. Germline V CDR1 and CDR2: SGHRS, YFSETQ.

In this sample, this clonotype turned up a few times. V and J are TRBV20-1 and TRBJ1-1, with 7 bases that match TRBD1. The length of the CDR3 is 14 residues. Germline trimming cut 0 bases from V and 7 bases from J; bases unmatched to any gene: 8. Germline loops: CDR1 DFQATT, CDR2 SNEGSKA (reference sequence). Written as DNA, the CDR3 is TGCAGTGCTAGAGATCTCAGGCAGGGGGTTGAAGCTTTCTTT. Its translation is CSARDLRQGVEAFF.

This chain links TRBV5-1 with TRBJ2-1; 12 bases agree with TRBD2. This CDR3 is built from 16 residues. The germline V gene has CDR1 SGHRS and CDR2 YFSETQ. J lost 3 bases, V lost 4 bases, and 5 bases had no gene match. CDR3 in amino acids: CASSATSGGRYNEQFF. The CDR3 DNA reads TGCGCCAGCAGCGCGACTAGCGGGGGCCGCTACAATGAGCAGTTCTTC.

The chain employs TRBV10-3 and TRBJ2-3; D is perhaps TRBD1 or TRBD2 (5 bases each). Germline CDR1 ENHRY, CDR2 SYGVKD. The CDR3 has 14 residues. With 7 bases removed from V and 2 bases from J, the gap between germline ends came to 13 bases. The CDR3, as DNA: TGTGCCATCAACCGGGAAGGGGCCACAGATACGCAGTATTTT. This codes for CAINREGATDTQYF.

In DNA form, the CDR3 reads TGCAGTGCTAGAGATCTAGCGGGGGGGCCAGGAGAGACCCAGTACTTC. Its translation: CSARDLAGGPGETQYF. The V call is TRBV20-1, the J call TRBJ2-5; 12 nucleotides agree with TRBD2. V trimming: 0 bases; J trimming: 4 bases; junction bases outside the gene matches: 6. Germline V lookup: CDR1 DFQATT, CDR2 SNEGSKA (reference sequence). The CDR3 consists of 16 residues.

The gene calls are TRBV6-2 or TRBV6-3 and TRBJ2-7; possible D gene TRBD1, 5 bases. Trimming took off 3 bases at V and 3 bases at J, with 12 bases between the two ends. This CDR3 region has 14 residues. Germline CDR1 MNHEY, CDR2 SVGEGT. For the CDR3, the DNA is TGTGCCAGCAGTTATTTAGGGGCCAACTACGAGCAGTACTTC. Translation: CASSYLGANYEQYF.

CDR3 sequence: CAIREEPRTEAFF. For the CDR3, the DNA is TGTGCCATCCGAGAAGAGCCCCGCACTGAAGCTTTCTTT. The chain recombines TRBV10-3 with TRBJ1-1; D uncertain. Deletions cut 8 bases from V and 4 bases from J, with 14 bases between. The CDR3 sequence is 13 residues long. The germline V gene encodes CDR1 ENHRY and CDR2 SYGVKD.

The genes are TRBV29-1 and TRBJ1-1; possibly TRBD1 for D (5 bases). The germline V and J ends were trimmed by 8 bases and 1 base, with 11 bases remaining between them. Germline CDR1 SQVTM, CDR2 ANQGSEA. CDR3 length: 12 amino acids. The CDR3 coding sequence is TGCAGCTCCCGAAGGGGGAACACTGAAGCTTTCTTT. This translates into CSSRRGNTEAFF.

The gene calls are TRBV20-1 and TRBJ2-1; 9 bases map to TRBD1. J gave up 4 bases and V 0 bases, and 4 bases lay outside the gene matches. Germline V CDR1 and CDR2: DFQATT, SNEGSKA (reference sequence). This CDR3 is built from 15 residues. The CDR3 region is CSARDSGQGYNEQFF. DNA of the CDR3: TGCAGTGCTAGAGATTCGGGACAGGGTTACAATGAGCAGTTCTTC.

The chain joins TRBV4-1 to TRBJ2-7, with TRBD2 matching over 13 bases. The CDR3 has 20 amino acids. Germline CDR1 and CDR2: MGHRA and YSYEKL. The V segment lost 3 bases and the J segment 3 bases; nucleotides outside the gene matches: 17. CDR3 bases: TGCGCCAGCAGCCACGATGAGGCCCCGGGACTAGCGGGAACCGGCTACGAGCAGTACTTC. Protein: CASSHDEAPGLAGTGYEQYF.

The chain recombines TRBV4-1 with TRBJ2-5; possibly TRBD2 for D (6 bases). This CDR3 contains 15 residues. Trimming left V 0 bases short and J 5 bases short, with 13 bases between. The germline gives CDR1 MGHRA, CDR2 YSYEKL. The CDR3 bases are TGCGCCAGCAGCCAAGAGGGCACAGCGGGCGAGACCCAGTACTTC. It yields the protein CASSQEGTAGETQYF.

This clonotype was picked up a small number of times. The J gene is TRBJ1-2, the V gene TRBV6-6, with TRBD1 matching over 8 bases. The CDR3 totals 14 residues. V dropped 5 bases and J dropped 4; count of bases not matched to a gene: 6. Germline values: CDR1 MNHNY, CDR2 SVGAGI (reference sequence). CDR3 sequence reads: CASSHTGGTYGYTF. As DNA, the CDR3 is TGTGCCAGCAGTCATACAGGGGGTACCTATGGCTACACCTTC.

The CDR3 protein is CASSTAGTGLSEQYF. The CDR3, as DNA: TGTGCCAGCAGCACTGCCGGGACAGGGCTCTCCGAGCAGTACTTC. This chain links TRBV6-5 with TRBJ2-7, with 9 bases lining up with TRBD1. Germline CDR1 MNHEY, CDR2 SVGAGI. The junction had 12 bases not matched to a gene; V was cut back by 6 bases and J by 6 bases. The CDR3 consists of 15 residues.

This clonotype has more than one count but fewer than ten. This chain connects TRBV5-1 to TRBJ2-2; 8 nucleotides line up with TRBD2. The junction had 5 bases not matched to a gene; V was cut back by 0 bases and J by 4 bases. This CDR3 is 16 amino acids long. From germline, CDR1 is SGHRS and CDR2 YFSETQ. CDR3: CASSLGVAGITGELFF. CDR3 bases: TGCGCCAGCAGCTTGGGAGTAGCGGGGATCACCGGGGAGCTGTTTTTT.